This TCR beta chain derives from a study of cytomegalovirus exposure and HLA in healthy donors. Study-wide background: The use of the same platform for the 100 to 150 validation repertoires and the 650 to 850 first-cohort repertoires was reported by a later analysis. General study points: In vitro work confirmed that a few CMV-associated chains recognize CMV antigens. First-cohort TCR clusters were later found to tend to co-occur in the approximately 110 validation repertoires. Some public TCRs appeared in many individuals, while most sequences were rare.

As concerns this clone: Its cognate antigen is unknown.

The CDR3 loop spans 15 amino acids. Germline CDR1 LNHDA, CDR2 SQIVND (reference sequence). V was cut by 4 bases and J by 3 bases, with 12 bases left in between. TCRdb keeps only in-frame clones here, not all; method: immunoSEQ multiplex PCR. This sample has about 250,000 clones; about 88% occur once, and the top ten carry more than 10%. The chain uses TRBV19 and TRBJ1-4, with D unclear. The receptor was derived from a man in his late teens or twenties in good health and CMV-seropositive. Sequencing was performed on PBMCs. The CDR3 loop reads CASSTGRTSNEKLFF. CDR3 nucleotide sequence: TGTGCCAGTAGTACTGGACGGACCTCTAATGAAAAACTGTTTTTT.